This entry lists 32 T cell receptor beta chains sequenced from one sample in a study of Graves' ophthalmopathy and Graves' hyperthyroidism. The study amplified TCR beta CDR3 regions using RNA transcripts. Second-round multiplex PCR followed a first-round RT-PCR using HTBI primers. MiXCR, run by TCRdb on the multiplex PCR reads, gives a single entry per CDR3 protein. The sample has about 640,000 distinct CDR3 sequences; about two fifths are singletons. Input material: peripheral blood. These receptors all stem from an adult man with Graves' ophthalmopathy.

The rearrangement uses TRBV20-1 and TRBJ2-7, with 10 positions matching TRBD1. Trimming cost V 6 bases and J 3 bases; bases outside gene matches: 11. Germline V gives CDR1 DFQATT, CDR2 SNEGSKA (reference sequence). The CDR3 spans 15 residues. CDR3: CSAQGTGTGVYEQYF. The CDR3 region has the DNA TGCAGTGCCCAAGGAACTGGGACAGGGGTCTACGAGCAGTACTTC.

CDR3 coding DNA: TGTGCCAGCAGCGATCAGACAACAGCGACCCTGAACACTGAAGCTTTCTTT. It is translated as CASSDQTTATLNTEAFF. This sequence joins TRBV2 and TRBJ1-1; D unclear. With 6 bases removed from V and 0 bases from J, the gap between germline ends came to 20 bases. The CDR3 spans 17 residues. The germline CDR1 and CDR2 sequences are SNHLY and FYNNEI.

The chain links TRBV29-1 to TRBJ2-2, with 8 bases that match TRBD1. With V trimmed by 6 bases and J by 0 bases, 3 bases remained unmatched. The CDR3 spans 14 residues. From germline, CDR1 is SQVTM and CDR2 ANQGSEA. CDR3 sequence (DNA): TGCAGCGTCGTGACAGGGGCGAACACCGGGGAGCTGTTTTTT. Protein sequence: CSVVTGANTGELFF.

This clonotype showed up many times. This CDR3 reads CASSPTGESSYEQYF. CDR3 sequence (DNA): TGTGCCAGCAGCCCGACAGGGGAAAGCTCCTACGAGCAGTACTTC. The chain combines TRBV7-8 with TRBJ2-7, with 8 bases matching TRBD1. Unmatched junction bases numbered 6, after V lost 5 bases and J lost 0 bases. The germline V gene has CDR1 SGHVS and CDR2 FQNEAQ. The CDR3 is made up of 15 amino acids.

Here the CDR3 reads CASSPALAGNYEQYF. CDR3 sequence (DNA): TGCGCCAGCAGCCCTGCGCTAGCGGGGAACTACGAGCAGTACTTC. The gene calls are TRBV5-1 and TRBJ2-7; TRBD2 matches at 9 bases. The J segment lost 3 bases and the V segment lost 4 bases, leaving 8 bases of the junction unmatched. The germline gives CDR1 SGHRS, CDR2 YFSETQ. This CDR3 comprises 15 residues.

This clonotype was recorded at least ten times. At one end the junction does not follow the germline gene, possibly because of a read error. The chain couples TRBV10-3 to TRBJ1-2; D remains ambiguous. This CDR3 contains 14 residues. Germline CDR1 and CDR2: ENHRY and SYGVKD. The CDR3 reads CASSELGDNYGYTF. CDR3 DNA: TGTGCCAGCAGTGAGTTGGGAGATAACTATGGCTACACCTTC.

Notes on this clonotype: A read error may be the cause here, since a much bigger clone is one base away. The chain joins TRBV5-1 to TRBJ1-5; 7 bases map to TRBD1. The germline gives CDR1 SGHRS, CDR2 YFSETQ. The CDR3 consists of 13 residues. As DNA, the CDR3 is TGTGCCAGCAGCTTCGGTTGGGGACAGCCCCGGCATTTT. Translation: CASSFGWGQPRHF.

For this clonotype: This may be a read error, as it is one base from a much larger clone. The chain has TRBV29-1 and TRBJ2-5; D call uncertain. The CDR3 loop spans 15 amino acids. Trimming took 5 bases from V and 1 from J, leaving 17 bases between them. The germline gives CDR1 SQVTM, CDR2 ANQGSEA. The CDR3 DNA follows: TGCAGCGTTTGTTTTCCCGCTAACGGCCAAGAGACCCAGTACTTC. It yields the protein CSVCFPANGQETQYF.

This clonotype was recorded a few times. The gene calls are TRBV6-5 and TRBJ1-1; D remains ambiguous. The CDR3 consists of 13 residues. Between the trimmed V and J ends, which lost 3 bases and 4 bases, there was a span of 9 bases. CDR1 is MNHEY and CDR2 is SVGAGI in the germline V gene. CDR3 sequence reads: CASSYLLGTEAFF. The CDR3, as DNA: TGTGCCAGCAGTTATCTCCTAGGCACTGAAGCTTTCTTT.

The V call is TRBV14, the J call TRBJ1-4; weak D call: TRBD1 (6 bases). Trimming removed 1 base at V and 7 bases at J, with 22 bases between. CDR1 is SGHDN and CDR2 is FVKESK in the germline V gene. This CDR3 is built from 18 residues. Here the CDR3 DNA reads TGTGCCAGCAGCCAAGTTGAGGCAGGGGCGGCCCCGGGTGAAAAACTGTTTTTT. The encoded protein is CASSQVEAGAAPGEKLFF.

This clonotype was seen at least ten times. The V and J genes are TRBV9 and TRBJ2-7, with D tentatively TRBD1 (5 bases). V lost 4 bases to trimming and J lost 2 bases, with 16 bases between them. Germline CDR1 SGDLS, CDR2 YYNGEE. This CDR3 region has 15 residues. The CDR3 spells CASSPRSTATYEQYF. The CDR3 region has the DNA TGTGCCAGCAGCCCGCGGTCGACAGCAACCTACGAGCAGTACTTC.

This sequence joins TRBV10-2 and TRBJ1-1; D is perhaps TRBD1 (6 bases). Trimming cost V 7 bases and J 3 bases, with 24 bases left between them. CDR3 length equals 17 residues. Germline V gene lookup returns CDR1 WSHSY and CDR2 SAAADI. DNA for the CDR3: TGCGCCAGCACCCAAGGGACATGGAGGGTTAGGGACACTGAAGCTTTCTTT. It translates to CASTQGTWRVRDTEAFF.

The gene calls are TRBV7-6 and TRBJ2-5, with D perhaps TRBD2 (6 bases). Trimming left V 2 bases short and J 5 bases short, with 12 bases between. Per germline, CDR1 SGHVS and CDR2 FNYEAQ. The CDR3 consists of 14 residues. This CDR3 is CASSLQTSSETQYF. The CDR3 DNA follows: TGTGCCAGCAGCTTACAGACTAGTAGTGAGACCCAGTACTTC.

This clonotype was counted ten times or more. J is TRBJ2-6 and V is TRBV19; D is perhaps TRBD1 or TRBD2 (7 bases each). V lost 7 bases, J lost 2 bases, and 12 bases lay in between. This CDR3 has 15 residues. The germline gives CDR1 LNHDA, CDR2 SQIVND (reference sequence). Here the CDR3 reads CASKGGGPGANVLTF. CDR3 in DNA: TGTGCCAGTAAGGGAGGGGGCCCTGGGGCCAACGTCCTGACTTTC.

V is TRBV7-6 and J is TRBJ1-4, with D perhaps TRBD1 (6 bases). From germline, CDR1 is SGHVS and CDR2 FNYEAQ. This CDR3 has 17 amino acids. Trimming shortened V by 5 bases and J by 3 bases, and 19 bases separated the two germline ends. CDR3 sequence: CASSPTQLGAPNEKLFF. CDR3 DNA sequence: TGTGCCAGCAGCCCAACGCAGTTGGGGGCACCTAATGAAAAACTGTTTTTT. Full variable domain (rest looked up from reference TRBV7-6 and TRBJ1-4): GAGVSQSPRYKVTKRGQDVALRCDPISGHVSLYWYRQALGQGPEFLTYFNYEAQQDKSGLPNDRFSAERPEGSISTLTIQRTEQRDSAMYRCASSPTQLGAPNEKLFFGSGTQLSVL.

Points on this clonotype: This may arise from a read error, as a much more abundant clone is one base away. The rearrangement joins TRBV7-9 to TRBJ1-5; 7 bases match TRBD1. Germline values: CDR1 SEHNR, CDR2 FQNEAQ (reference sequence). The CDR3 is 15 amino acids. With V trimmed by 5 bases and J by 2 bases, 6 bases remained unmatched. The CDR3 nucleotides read TGTGCCAGCAGCCAGACAGGGATAGGCAATCAGCCCCAGCATTTT. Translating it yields CASSQTGIGNQPQHF.

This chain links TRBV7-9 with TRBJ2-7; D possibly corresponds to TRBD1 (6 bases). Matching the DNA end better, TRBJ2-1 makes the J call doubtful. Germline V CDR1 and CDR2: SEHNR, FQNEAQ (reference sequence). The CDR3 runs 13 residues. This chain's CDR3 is CASSPSQGFEQFF. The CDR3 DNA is TGTGCCAGCAGCCCTAGTCAGGGGTTTGAGCAGTTCTTC.

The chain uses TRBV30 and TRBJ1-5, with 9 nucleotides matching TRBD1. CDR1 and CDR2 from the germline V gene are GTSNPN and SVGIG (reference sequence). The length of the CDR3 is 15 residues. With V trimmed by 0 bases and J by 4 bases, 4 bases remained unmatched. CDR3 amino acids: CAWSVGGTGNQPQHF. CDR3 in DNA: TGTGCCTGGAGTGTAGGGGGGACAGGGAATCAGCCCCAGCATTTT.

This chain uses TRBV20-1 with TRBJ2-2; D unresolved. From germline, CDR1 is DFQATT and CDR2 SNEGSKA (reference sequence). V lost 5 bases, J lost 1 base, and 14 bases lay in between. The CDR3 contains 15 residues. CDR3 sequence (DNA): TGCAGTGCTTTTTCTGACTCTAGGAACACCGGGGAGCTGTTTTTT. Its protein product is CSAFSDSRNTGELFF.

The CDR3 nucleotides are TGTGCCAGCAGCTACGGGACTGTGAAGGAAAAACTGTTTTTT. Its protein product is CASSYGTVKEKLFF. V gene TRBV7-9 combines with J gene TRBJ1-4; weak D call: TRBD1 (5 bases). CDR1 SEHNR and CDR2 FQNEAQ come from the germline V gene (reference sequence). Trimming removed 4 bases at V and 8 bases at J, with 14 bases between. The CDR3 runs 14 residues.

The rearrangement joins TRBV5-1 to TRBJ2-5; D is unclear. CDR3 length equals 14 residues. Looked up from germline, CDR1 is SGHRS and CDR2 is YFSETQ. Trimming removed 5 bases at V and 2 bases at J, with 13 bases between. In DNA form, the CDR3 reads TGCGCCAGCAGAGGTATACGCCCTCAAGAGACCCAGTACTTC. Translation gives CASRGIRPQETQYF.

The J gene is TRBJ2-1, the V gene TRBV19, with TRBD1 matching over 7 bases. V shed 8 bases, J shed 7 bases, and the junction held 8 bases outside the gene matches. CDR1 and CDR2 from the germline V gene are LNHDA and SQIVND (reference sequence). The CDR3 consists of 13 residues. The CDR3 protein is CASRQGPDNEQFF. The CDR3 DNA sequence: TGTGCCAGTCGACAGGGTCCAGATAATGAGCAGTTCTTC.

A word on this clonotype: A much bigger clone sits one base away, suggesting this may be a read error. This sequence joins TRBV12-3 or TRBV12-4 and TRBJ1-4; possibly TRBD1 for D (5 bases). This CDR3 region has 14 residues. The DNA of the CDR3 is TGTGCCAGCAGTTTGTCTACGGACAATGAAAAACTGCTTTTT. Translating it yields CASSLSTDNEKLLF.

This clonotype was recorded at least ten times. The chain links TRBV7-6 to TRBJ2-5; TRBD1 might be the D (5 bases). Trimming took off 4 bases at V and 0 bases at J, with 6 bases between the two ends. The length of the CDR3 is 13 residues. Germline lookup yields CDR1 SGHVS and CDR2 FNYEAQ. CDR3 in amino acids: CASSSDNQETQYF. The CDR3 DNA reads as TGTGCCAGCAGCTCGGACAACCAAGAGACCCAGTACTTC.

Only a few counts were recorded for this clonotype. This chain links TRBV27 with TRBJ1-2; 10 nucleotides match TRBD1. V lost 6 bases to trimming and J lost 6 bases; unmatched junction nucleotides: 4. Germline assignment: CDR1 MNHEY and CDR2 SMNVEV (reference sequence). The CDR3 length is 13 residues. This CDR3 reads CASRGTGDHGYTF. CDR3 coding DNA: TGTGCCAGCAGGGGGACAGGGGATCATGGCTACACCTTC.

For the CDR3, the DNA is TGCGCCAGCAGCCAAGGCCGGGTTTTAACTATCCGTGGCTACACCTTC. As protein: CASSQGRVLTIRGYTF. This chain joins TRBV4-1 and TRBJ1-2; D gene uncertain. Germline V lookup: CDR1 MGHRA, CDR2 YSYEKL. Trimming stripped 1 base from V and 7 bases from J, with 19 bases between. This CDR3 region has 16 residues.

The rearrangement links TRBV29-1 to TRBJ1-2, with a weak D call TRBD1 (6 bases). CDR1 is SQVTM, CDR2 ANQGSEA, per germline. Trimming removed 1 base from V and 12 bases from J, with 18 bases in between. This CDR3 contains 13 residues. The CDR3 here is CSVEVQGSSGNTF. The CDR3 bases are TGCAGCGTTGAAGTACAGGGCAGCTCTGGAAACACCTTC.

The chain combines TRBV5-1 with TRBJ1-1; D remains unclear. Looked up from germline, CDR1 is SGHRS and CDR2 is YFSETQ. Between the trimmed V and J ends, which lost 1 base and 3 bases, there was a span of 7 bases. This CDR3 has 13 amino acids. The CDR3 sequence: CASSLNPDTEAFF. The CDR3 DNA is TGCGCCAGCAGCTTGAACCCAGACACTGAAGCTTTCTTT.

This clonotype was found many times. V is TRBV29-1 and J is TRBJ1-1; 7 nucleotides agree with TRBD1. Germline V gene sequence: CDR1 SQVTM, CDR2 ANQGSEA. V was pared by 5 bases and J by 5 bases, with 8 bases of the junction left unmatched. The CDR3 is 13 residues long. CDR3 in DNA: TGCAGCGTTTCTTGGACAGGTTATACTGAAGCTTTCTTT. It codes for CSVSWTGYTEAFF.

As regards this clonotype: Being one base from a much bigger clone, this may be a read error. The chain's CDR3 is CASSPRTSGGINEQCF. Here the CDR3 DNA reads TGCGCCAGCAGCCCACGGACTAGCGGGGGGATAAACGAGCAGTGCTTC. The V and J genes are TRBV5-1 and TRBJ2-7; 14 positions agree with TRBD2. Germline V gene data show CDR1 as SGHRS and CDR2 as YFSETQ. The CDR3 runs to 16 residues.

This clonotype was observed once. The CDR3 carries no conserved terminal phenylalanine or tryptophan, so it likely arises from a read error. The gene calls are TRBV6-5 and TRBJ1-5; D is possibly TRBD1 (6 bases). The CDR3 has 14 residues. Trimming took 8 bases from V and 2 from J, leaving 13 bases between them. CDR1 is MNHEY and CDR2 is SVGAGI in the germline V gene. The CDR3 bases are TGTGCCAGCGAGGCATCAGGGGGCAATCAGCCCCAGCATCTT. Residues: CASEASGGNQPQHL.

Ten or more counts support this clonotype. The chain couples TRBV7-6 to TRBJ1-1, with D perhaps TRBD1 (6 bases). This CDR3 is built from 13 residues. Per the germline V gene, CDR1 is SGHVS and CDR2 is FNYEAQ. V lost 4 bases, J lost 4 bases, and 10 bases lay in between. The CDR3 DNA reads TGTGCCAGCAGCTCTACAGGGTTCACTGAAGCTTTCTTT. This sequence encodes CASSSTGFTEAFF.